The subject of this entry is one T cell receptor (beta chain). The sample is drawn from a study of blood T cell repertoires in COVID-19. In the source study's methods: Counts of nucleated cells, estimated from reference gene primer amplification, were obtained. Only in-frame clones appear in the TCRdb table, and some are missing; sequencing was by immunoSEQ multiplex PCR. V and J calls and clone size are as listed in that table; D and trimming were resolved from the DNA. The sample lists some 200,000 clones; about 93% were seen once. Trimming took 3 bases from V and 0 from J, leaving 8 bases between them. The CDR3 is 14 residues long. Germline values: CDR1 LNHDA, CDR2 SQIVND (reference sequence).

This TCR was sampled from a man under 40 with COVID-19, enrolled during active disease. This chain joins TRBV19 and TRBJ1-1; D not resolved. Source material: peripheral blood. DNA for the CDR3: TGTGCCAGTAGTATTGGAGCCGTGAACACTGAAGCTTTCTTT. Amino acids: CASSIGAVNTEAFF.